Below, 28 T cell receptor beta chains from the same sample are listed, as sequenced in a study of human T cells and chemical hapten exposure. TCRdb re-called the RACE reads with MiXCR, one entry per CDR3 protein. The repertoire has around 350,000 distinct CDR3 sequences, approximately 5.8% of them found once; the top ten carry over 6.5%. Specified time point: pre-sensitization, week 0. Treatment noted: therapeutic diphenylcyclopropenone sensitization with weekly scalp DPC. The sample here was whole blood, taken in connection with sensitization to the hapten diphenylcyclopropenone (DPC). These receptors originate from a woman aged 18-29 years with alopecia areata. Some clones in this sample may be carry-over from other donors' samples.

Only a few counts were recorded for this clonotype. The chain recombines TRBV7-2 with TRBJ2-3; 14 bases align to TRBD2. Trimming removed 5 bases from V and 6 bases from J; junction bases left unmatched: 7. In germline, CDR1 is SGHTA, CDR2 FQGNSA. This CDR3 contains 16 residues. The CDR3 loop is CASSLTSGGAGDTQYF. The CDR3 DNA sequence: TGTGCCAGCAGCCTGACTAGCGGGGGGGCCGGCGATACGCAGTATTTT.

The sample holds many counts of this clonotype. This rearrangement joins TRBV29-1 to TRBJ2-2; D not certain. V lost 3 bases to trimming and J lost 0 bases, with 8 bases between them. Germline V gene lookup returns CDR1 SQVTM and CDR2 ANQGSEA. This CDR3 has 14 residues. CDR3 in DNA: TGCAGCGTTGACGGCACTTCGAACACCGGGGAGCTGTTTTTT. It specifies CSVDGTSNTGELFF.

This clonotype was detected many times. The rearrangement joins TRBV7-2 to TRBJ1-5; possibly TRBD1 for D (6 bases). The CDR3 loop spans 14 amino acids. V lost 0 bases and J 4 bases, leaving 7 bases between the germline ends. The germline V gene has CDR1 SGHTA and CDR2 FQGNSA. As DNA, the CDR3 is TGTGCCAGCAGCTTAGCACAGGGTAATCAGCCCCAGCATTTT. The encoded protein is CASSLAQGNQPQHF.

This clonotype turned up a few times. The CDR3 sequence: CASSTREYEQYF. Written as DNA, the CDR3 is TGTGCCAGCAGCACCAGGGAGTACGAGCAGTACTTC. This chain links TRBV13 with TRBJ2-7; D may be TRBD1 or TRBD2 (5 bases each). CDR3 size: 12 residues. V lost 5 bases and J 4 bases, leaving 9 bases between the germline ends. Per the germline V gene, CDR1 is PRHDT and CDR2 is FYEKMQ (reference sequence).

This clonotype was counted between two and nine times. V usage is TRBV3-1 and J usage is TRBJ2-3; no clear D. Trimming shortened V by 2 bases and J by 10 bases, and 7 bases separated the two germline ends. CDR3 length equals 11 residues. Germline V gene lookup returns CDR1 LGHDT and CDR2 YNNKEL (reference sequence). The CDR3 loop reads CASSQPGPQYF. CDR3 bases: TGTGCCAGCAGCCAACCCGGCCCGCAGTATTTT.

This clonotype was seen ten or more times. The rearrangement uses TRBV29-1 and TRBJ2-7; D is possibly TRBD1 or TRBD2 (5 bases each). V lost 2 bases and J lost 6, with 14 bases in between. The germline CDR1 and CDR2 sequences are SQVTM and ANQGSEA. This CDR3 region has 13 residues. The CDR3 region is CSVESRDPLEQYF. DNA for the CDR3: TGCAGCGTTGAAAGCCGGGACCCTCTCGAGCAGTACTTC.

This clonotype has more than one count but fewer than ten. The chain combines TRBV5-1 with TRBJ2-3, with D perhaps given as TRBD1 or TRBD2 (6 bases each). V was pared by 0 bases and J by 5 bases, with 16 bases between. This CDR3 spans 16 amino acids. Looked up from germline, CDR1 is SGHRS and CDR2 is YFSETQ. The CDR3 here is CASSLEPGGAEDTQYF. As DNA, the CDR3 is TGCGCCAGCAGCTTGGAACCCGGGGGCGCGGAAGATACGCAGTATTTT.

The rearrangement uses TRBV11-1 and TRBJ1-1; 9 bases align to TRBD1. Germline loops: CDR1 SGHAT, CDR2 FQDESV (reference sequence). This CDR3 has 13 amino acids. V lost 11 bases to trimming and J lost 1 base; unmatched junction nucleotides: 5. The CDR3: CADTGQGNTEAFF. Here the CDR3 DNA reads TGTGCCGACACGGGACAGGGGAACACTGAAGCTTTCTTT.

The chain uses TRBV18 and TRBJ1-5; 8 positions match TRBD1. CDR1 is KGHSH, CDR2 LQKENI, per germline. Trimming at V came to 4 bases and at J to 4 bases, leaving 6 bases not matched to a gene. This CDR3 is built from 15 residues. The CDR3 sequence is CASSLTGGFNQPQHF. CDR3 bases: TGTGCCAGCTCACTAACAGGGGGTTTTAATCAGCCCCAGCATTTT.

This clonotype was observed many times. The chain couples TRBV28 to TRBJ2-1; D may be TRBD1 or TRBD2 (5 bases each). From germline, CDR1 is MDHEN and CDR2 SYDVKM. Trimming shortened V by 2 bases and J by 0 bases, and 14 bases separated the two germline ends. This CDR3 is 17 amino acids long. CDR3: CASSLPQWGSSYNEQFF. As DNA, the CDR3 is TGTGCCAGCAGTTTACCCCAGTGGGGGAGCTCCTACAATGAGCAGTTCTTC.

This clonotype was recorded at least ten times. The J gene is TRBJ1-1, the V gene TRBV7-8, with 8 bases identical to TRBD1. V trimming: 2 bases; J trimming: 0 bases; junction bases outside the gene matches: 2. CDR1 is SGHVS, CDR2 FQNEAQ, per germline. The CDR3 covers 15 residues. The CDR3 reads CASSLRDRMNTEAFF. The CDR3 nucleotides are TGTGCCAGCAGCTTAAGGGACAGGATGAACACTGAAGCTTTCTTT.

This clonotype was detected ten times or more. CDR3 nucleotide sequence: TGTGCCAGCAGGCGGAGTTCCAATCAGCCCCAGCATTTT. Translating it yields CASRRSSNQPQHF. The gene calls are TRBV2 and TRBJ1-5; the D is unclear. The CDR3 runs to 13 residues. Germline V gene data show CDR1 as SNHLY and CDR2 as FYNNEI. The V end was cut by 6 bases, the J end by 3 bases, with 9 bases between.

This clonotype appeared many times. The chain couples TRBV4-3 to TRBJ1-3, with unresolved D. This CDR3 has 17 amino acids. Trimming took off 0 bases at V and 0 bases at J, with 12 bases between the two ends. CDR1 and CDR2 from the germline V gene are LGHNA and YSLEER. The CDR3 DNA reads as TGCGCCAGCAGCCAAGACGATTTCACGGCCTCTGGAAACACCATATATTTT. Amino acid sequence: CASSQDDFTASGNTIYF.

The chain recombines TRBV4-3 with TRBJ1-6; no clear D gene. This CDR3 is 13 amino acids long. Looked up from germline, CDR1 is LGHNA and CDR2 is YSLEER. Deletions cut 3 bases from V and 8 bases from J, with 8 bases between. The CDR3 region is CASSHGSDSPLHF. The CDR3 region has the DNA TGCGCCAGCAGCCACGGGAGTGATTCACCCCTCCACTTT.

This clonotype was detected ten times or more. The chain couples TRBV5-1 to TRBJ2-2; D possibly corresponds to TRBD2 (5 bases). Trimming left V 0 bases short and J 6 bases short, with 12 bases between. Per the germline V gene, CDR1 is SGHRS and CDR2 is YFSETQ. The CDR3 spans 15 residues. This CDR3 reads CASSLATVEAGELFF. CDR3 nucleotide sequence: TGCGCCAGCAGCTTGGCCACGGTGGAGGCCGGGGAGCTGTTTTTT.

In this sample, this clonotype turned up a few times. The chain combines TRBV29-1 with TRBJ2-1; 10 bases are shared with TRBD1. This CDR3 is built from 13 residues. V was pared by 7 bases and J by 4 bases, with 4 bases of the junction left unmatched. Germline values: CDR1 SQVTM, CDR2 ANQGSEA. The CDR3 is CSARDRGYNEQFF. Here the CDR3 DNA reads TGCAGCGCTCGGGACAGGGGTTACAATGAGCAGTTCTTC.

V and J are TRBV7-2 and TRBJ2-5, with 7 bases lining up with TRBD2. Germline assignment: CDR1 SGHTA and CDR2 FQGNSA. The CDR3 has 17 residues. The J segment lost 7 bases and the V segment lost 1 base, leaving 15 bases of the junction unmatched. The CDR3 sequence: CASSLGLPGRGDGTQYF. CDR3 nucleotides: TGTGCCAGCAGCTTAGGTCTACCGGGACGGGGGGACGGGACCCAGTACTTC.

This rearrangement joins TRBV6-1 to TRBJ1-1, with a weak D call TRBD1 (6 bases). The CDR3 extends over 17 amino acids. The germline gives CDR1 MNHNS, CDR2 SASEGT. V lost 0 bases, J lost 3 bases, and 17 bases lay in between. CDR3 amino acids: CASSEARGTTRDTEAFF. The CDR3 bases are TGTGCCAGCAGTGAAGCCAGGGGTACAACCCGGGACACTGAAGCTTTCTTT.

This clonotype appeared many times. The CDR3 here is CASSWGRPGRSDTQYF. The CDR3 bases are TGCGCCAGCAGCTGGGGCCGACCGGGGCGCTCAGATACGCAGTATTTT. The chain links TRBV5-1 to TRBJ2-3, with D possibly being TRBD1 or TRBD2 (5 bases each). Trimming cost V 3 bases and J 4 bases, with 18 bases left between them. The CDR3 is 16 residues long. Looked up from germline, CDR1 is SGHRS and CDR2 is YFSETQ.

This clonotype was observed at least ten times. The chain employs TRBV6-5 and TRBJ1-2; 7 positions agree with TRBD1. CDR1 is MNHEY and CDR2 is SVGAGI in the germline V gene. V shed 6 bases and J 5 bases; nucleotides not matched to a gene: 6. CDR3 size: 13 residues. For the CDR3, the DNA is TGTGCCAGCAGAAGGGACAGCTTTTATGGCTACACCTTC. As protein: CASRRDSFYGYTF.

Many counts were recorded for this clonotype. The gene calls are TRBV10-3 and TRBJ2-7; maybe TRBD2 (5 bases). CDR3 length equals 15 residues. The V and J ends lost 0 bases and 2 bases respectively, with 11 bases between them. Germline lookup yields CDR1 ENHRY and CDR2 SYGVKD. The CDR3 protein is CAISESQAGAYEQYF. In DNA, the CDR3 is TGTGCCATCAGTGAGTCCCAGGCCGGGGCCTACGAGCAGTACTTC.

The chain links TRBV11-2 to TRBJ2-3; 15 bases fit TRBD2. Germline CDR1 SGHAT, CDR2 FQNNGV. V gave up 4 bases and J gave up 2 bases; unmatched junction bases: 7. The CDR3 loop spans 18 amino acids. The CDR3 sequence is CASSSLGTSGGFTDTQYF. The CDR3, as DNA: TGTGCCAGCAGCTCGCTCGGGACTAGCGGGGGGTTCACAGATACGCAGTATTTT.

This clonotype was counted at least ten times. DNA of the CDR3: TGTGCCAGCTTACAACCGACGCAAAACTATGGCTACACCTTC. Translated, it gives CASLQPTQNYGYTF. V and J are TRBV6-2 or TRBV6-3 and TRBJ1-2; D gene unclear. Trimming cost V 8 bases and J 2 bases, with 15 bases left between them. Germline V gene lookup returns CDR1 MNHEY and CDR2 SVGEGT. The CDR3 spans 14 residues.

This clonotype was picked up a small number of times. The chain employs TRBV25-1 and TRBJ2-5; D is perhaps TRBD2 (7 bases). The V end was cut by 1 base, the J end by 4 bases, with 16 bases between. The CDR3 is 16 amino acids. Per germline, CDR1 MGHDK and CDR2 SYGVNS. The CDR3 nucleotides are TGTGCCAGCAGTGAATCCGGAAGGGGGGGGCGAGAGACCCAGTACTTC. Protein: CASSESGRGGRETQYF.

This chain's CDR3 is CASIPPRGGEETQYF. As DNA, the CDR3 is TGTGCCAGCATCCCCCCCCGCGGGGGAGAAGAGACCCAGTACTTC. V gene TRBV9 combines with J gene TRBJ2-5, with TRBD2 matching over 7 bases. Germline CDR1 reads SGDLS; CDR2 reads YYNGEE. Trimming removed 6 bases from V and 3 bases from J; junction bases left unmatched: 11. The CDR3 covers 15 residues.

V gene TRBV20-1 combines with J gene TRBJ2-3; 10 positions match TRBD2. This CDR3 comprises 14 residues. With 5 bases clipped from V and 0 bases from J, the junction kept 2 bases outside the gene matches. The germline CDR1 and CDR2 sequences are DFQATT and SNEGSKA (reference sequence). The DNA of the CDR3 is TGCAGTGCTCTAGCGGGGGCTAGCACAGATACGCAGTATTTT. It specifies CSALAGASTDTQYF.

The sample holds a few counts of this clonotype. CDR3 amino acids: CSATNRDFYLPDTQYF. The CDR3 DNA sequence: TGCAGTGCTACGAACAGGGACTTTTACCTACCAGATACGCAGTATTTT. This rearrangement joins TRBV20-1 to TRBJ2-3; D may be TRBD1 or TRBD2 (6 bases each). CDR1 and CDR2 from the germline V gene are DFQATT and SNEGSKA (reference sequence). The CDR3 has 16 residues. The ends were cut back, 4 bases at V and 4 bases at J, with 21 bases in the middle.

In this sample, this clonotype turned up a few times. The chain recombines TRBV20-1 with TRBJ2-5; maybe TRBD2 (6 bases). V lost 0 bases and J 3 bases, leaving 8 bases between the germline ends. The CDR3 is made up of 13 amino acids. Germline CDR1 DFQATT, CDR2 SNEGSKA (reference sequence). The CDR3 protein is CSARDGGKETQYF. In nucleotides, the CDR3 is TGCAGTGCTAGAGATGGAGGGAAAGAGACCCAGTACTTC.